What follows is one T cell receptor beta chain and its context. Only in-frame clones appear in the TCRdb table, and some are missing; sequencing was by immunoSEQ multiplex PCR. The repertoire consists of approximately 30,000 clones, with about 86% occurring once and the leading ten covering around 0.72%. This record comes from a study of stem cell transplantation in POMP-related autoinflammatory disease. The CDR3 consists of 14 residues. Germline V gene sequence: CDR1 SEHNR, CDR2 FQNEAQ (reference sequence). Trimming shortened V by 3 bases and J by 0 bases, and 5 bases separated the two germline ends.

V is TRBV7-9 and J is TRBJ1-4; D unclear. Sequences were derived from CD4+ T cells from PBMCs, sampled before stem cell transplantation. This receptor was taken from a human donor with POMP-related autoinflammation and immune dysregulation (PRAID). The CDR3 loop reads CASSLGTTNEKLFF. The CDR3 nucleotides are TGTGCCAGCAGCTTGGGAACAACTAATGAAAAACTGTTTTTT.